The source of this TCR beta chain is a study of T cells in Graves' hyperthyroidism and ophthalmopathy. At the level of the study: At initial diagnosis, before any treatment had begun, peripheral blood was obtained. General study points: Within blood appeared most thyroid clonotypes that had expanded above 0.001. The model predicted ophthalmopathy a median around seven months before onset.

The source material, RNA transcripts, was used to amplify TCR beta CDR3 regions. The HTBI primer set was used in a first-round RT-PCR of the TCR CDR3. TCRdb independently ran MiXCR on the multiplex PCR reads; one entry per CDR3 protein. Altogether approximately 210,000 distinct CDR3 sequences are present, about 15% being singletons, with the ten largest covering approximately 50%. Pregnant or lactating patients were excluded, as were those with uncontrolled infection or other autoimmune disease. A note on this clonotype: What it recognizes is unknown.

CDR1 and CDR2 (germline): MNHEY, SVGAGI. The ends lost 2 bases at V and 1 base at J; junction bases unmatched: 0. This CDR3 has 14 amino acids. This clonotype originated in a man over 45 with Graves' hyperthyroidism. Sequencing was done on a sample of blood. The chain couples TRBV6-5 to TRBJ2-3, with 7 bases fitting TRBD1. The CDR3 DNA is TGTGCCAGCAGTTACGACAGGGGCACAGATACGCAGTATTTT. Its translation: CASSYDRGTDTQYF.